This T cell receptor beta chain was captured in a study of identical twins. Findings and caveats of the study: Reduced insertions were recorded for abundant cord blood beta clonotypes, with no such pattern in memory repertoires.

In its sample, this clonotype was seen a few times. Its cognate antigen is unknown. Trimming cost V 6 bases and J 3 bases, with 12 bases left between them. The CDR3 runs 13 residues. Template switching added a universal primer binding site, and final cDNA carried unique molecular identifiers. TCRdb re-called the 5' RACE reads through MiXCR, storing one row per CDR3 protein. Of roughly 500,000 distinct CDR3 sequences listed, approximately 22% are singletons. Only healthy Caucasians were included as donors. This same sample was also part of a study on T cells expressing NK-cell markers. Turning to that study: Eight donors were sequenced, seven testing HCMV-seropositive and one testing seronegative.

The source of this sequence is a woman between 18 and 30 years old in good health. The chain links TRBV12-3 or TRBV12-4 to TRBJ2-7; TRBD1 is a possible D gene (6 bases). Sequencing input: CD4+ T cells sorted from blood. In DNA, the CDR3 is TGTGCCAGCAGACCGGGACATAACTACGAGCAGTACTTC. Translation: CASRPGHNYEQYF.